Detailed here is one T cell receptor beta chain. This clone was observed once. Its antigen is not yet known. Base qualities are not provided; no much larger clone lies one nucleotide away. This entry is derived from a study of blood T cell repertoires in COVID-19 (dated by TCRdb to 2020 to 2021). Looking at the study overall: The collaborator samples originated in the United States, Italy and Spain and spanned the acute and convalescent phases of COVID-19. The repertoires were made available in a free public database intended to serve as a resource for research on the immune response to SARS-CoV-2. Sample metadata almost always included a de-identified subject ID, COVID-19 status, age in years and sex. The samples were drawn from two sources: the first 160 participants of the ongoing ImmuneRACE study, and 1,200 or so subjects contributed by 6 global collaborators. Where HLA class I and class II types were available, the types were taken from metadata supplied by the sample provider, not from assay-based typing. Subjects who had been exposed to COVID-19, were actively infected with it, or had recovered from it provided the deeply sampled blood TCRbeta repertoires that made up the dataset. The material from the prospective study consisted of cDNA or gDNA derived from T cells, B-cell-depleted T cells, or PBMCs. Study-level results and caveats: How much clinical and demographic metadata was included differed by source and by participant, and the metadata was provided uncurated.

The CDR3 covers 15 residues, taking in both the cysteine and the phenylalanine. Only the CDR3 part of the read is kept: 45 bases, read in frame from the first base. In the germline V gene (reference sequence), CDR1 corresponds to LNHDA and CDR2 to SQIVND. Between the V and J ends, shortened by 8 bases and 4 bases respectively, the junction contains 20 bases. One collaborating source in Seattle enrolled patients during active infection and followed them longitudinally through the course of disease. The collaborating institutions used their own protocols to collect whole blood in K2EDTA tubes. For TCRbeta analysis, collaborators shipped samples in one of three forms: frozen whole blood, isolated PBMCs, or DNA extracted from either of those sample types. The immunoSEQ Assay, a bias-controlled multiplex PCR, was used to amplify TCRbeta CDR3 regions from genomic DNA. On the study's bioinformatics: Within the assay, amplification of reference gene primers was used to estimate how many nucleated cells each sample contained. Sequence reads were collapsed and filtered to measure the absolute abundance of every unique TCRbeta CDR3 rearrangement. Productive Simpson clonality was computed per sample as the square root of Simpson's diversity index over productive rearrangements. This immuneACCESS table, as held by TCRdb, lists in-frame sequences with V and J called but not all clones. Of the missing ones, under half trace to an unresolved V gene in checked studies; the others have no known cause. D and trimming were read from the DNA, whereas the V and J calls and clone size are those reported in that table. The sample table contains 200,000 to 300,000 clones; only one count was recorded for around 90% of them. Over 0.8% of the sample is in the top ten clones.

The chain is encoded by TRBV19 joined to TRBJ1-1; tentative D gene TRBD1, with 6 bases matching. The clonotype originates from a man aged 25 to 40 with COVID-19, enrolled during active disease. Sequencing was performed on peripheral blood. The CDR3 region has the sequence CASLDPVRGGTEAFF. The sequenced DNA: TGTGCCAGTTTGGATCCCGTTCGAGGGGGCACTGAAGCTTTCTTT.